This passage covers 2 T cell receptor beta chains from one sample sequenced in a study of cytomegalovirus exposure and HLA in healthy donors. The PCR employed 60 Vbeta primers together with 13 Jbeta primers. This table comes from immunoSEQ multiplex PCR, and its TCRdb copy is limited to in-frame clones, with some not included. The sample records around 130,000 clones, approximately 82% being singletons. Sequences were obtained from PBMCs. These receptors all come from a man aged 50 to 60 in good health and CMV-seronegative.

Comments on this clone: This sample includes further DNA sequences coding for the same CDR3. J is TRBJ1-1 and V is TRBV5-1; D not resolved. This CDR3 spans 14 amino acids. V was pared by 0 bases and J by 0 bases, with 6 bases between. CDR1 and CDR2 from the germline V gene are SGHRS and YFSETQ. CDR3 sequence (DNA): TGCGCCAGCAGCTTGGACAGACTGAACACTGAAGCTTTCTTT. This sequence encodes CASSLDRLNTEAFF.

The genes are TRBV4-1 and TRBJ1-3, with TRBD1 identical over 7 bases. Losses at the gene ends were 1 base for V and 4 bases for J; bases not matched to a gene: 10. The V gene's germline CDR1 is MGHRA and CDR2 YSYEKL. The CDR3 covers 17 residues. CDR3 nucleotides: TGCGCCAGCAGCCAAGGGAGATTCCGGGACAGCGGAAACACCATATATTTT. It yields the protein CASSQGRFRDSGNTIYF.